The 23 T cell receptor beta chains below come from one sample, sequenced in a study of glioma-infiltrating T cells after dendritic cell vaccination (TCRdb year 2016). Sample time point, as interpreted from the label and publication: after dendritic cell vaccination, including at tumor progression/relapse. Receptor amplification or capture employed the immunoSEQ multiplex PCR assay. TCRdb obtained this table from immuneACCESS and retained in-frame rearrangements with V and J assigned. These tables miss some clones; where compared with another copy, unresolved V genes account for less than half of the shortfall, and the remainder is unexplained. This sample has fewer than 25,000 clones in its table, and roughly 90% of those were observed once. The top ten clones comprise around 3.2% of the sample. The specimen comprised blood, sampled after dendritic cell vaccination. These receptors were collected from a human donor with glioblastoma.

The chain carries TRBV29-1 and TRBJ1-5, with 10 bases identical to TRBD1. Germline-derived CDR1 and CDR2 are SQVTM and ANQGSEA. The trim removed 6 bases at V and 2 bases at J, leaving 7 bases unmatched. The CDR3 covers 15 residues. CDR3: CSVTSGTGGNQPQHF. Here the CDR3 DNA reads TGCAGCGTCACATCTGGGACAGGGGGCAATCAGCCCCAGCATTTT.

This chain connects TRBV2 to TRBJ2-1; 7 nucleotides align to TRBD2. The CDR3 spans 15 residues. V lost 11 bases and J lost 0; bases outside the gene matches: 10. Germline lookup yields CDR1 SNHLY and CDR2 FYNNEI. CDR3 bases: TGTGCCTTGATTAGCGGGCGAAGCTCCTACAATGAGCAGTTCTTC. Encoded protein: CALISGRSSYNEQFF.

The chain links TRBV4-1 to TRBJ1-5, with no clear D. This CDR3 contains 15 residues. Trimming left V 1 base short and J 4 bases short, with 11 bases between. From germline, CDR1 is MGHRA and CDR2 YSYEKL. CDR3 sequence: CASSQGRSLNQPQHF. CDR3 sequence (DNA): TGCGCCAGCAGCCAAGGCCGTAGTTTGAATCAGCCCCAGCATTTT.

This clone was recorded only once. The chain combines TRBV6-5 with TRBJ1-2; D not resolved. V was pared by 8 bases and J by 3 bases, with 19 bases between. CDR1 and CDR2 (germline): MNHEY, SVGAGI. The CDR3 consists of 15 residues. CDR3 sequence (DNA): TGTGCCAGCGCTCGTGCGGACTCCGGTGACTATGGCTACACCTTC. Translated, it gives CASARADSGDYGYTF.

The chain has TRBV5-5 and TRBJ1-5, with 9 bases identical to TRBD1. CDR1 and CDR2 from the germline V gene are SGHKS and YYEKEE (reference sequence). Trimming took 3 bases from V and 0 from J; bases not matched to a gene: 1. The CDR3 runs to 15 residues. The CDR3 DNA reads TGTGCCAGCAGCTGGACAGGGGCTAGCAATCAGCCCCAGCATTTT. Its protein is CASSWTGASNQPQHF.

The chain combines TRBV5-6 with TRBJ1-4; 9 positions match TRBD1. The CDR3 runs 15 residues. V was clipped by 5 bases and J by 8 bases; unmatched bases: 10. Germline-derived CDR1 and CDR2 are SGHDT and YYEEEE. The DNA for the CDR3 is TGTGCCAGCAGGACTTTGACAGGGGGAGGGGAAAAACTGTTTTTT. Translated, it gives CASRTLTGGGEKLFF.

The V call is TRBV6-1, the J call TRBJ1-2, with D possibly being TRBD1 (6 bases). CDR3 length: 15 amino acids. Germline V gene lookup returns CDR1 MNHNS and CDR2 SASEGT. The germline V and J ends were trimmed by 0 bases and 8 bases, with 16 bases remaining between them. CDR3 sequence reads: CASSEADPKRGGYTF. As DNA, the CDR3 is TGTGCCAGCAGTGAAGCGGATCCCAAGAGGGGGGGCTACACCTTC.

This rearrangement joins TRBV6-1 to TRBJ2-5, with 11 bases that match TRBD2. Judging by the DNA end, TRBJ2-7 fits better; the J call may be wrong. The CDR3 totals 17 residues. The germline CDR1 and CDR2 sequences are MNHNS and SASEGT. CDR3 DNA: TGTGCCAGCAGTGATTCGACTAGCGGGGACTATAACTACGAGCAGTACTTC. Its protein product is CASSDSTSGDYNYEQYF.

The chain couples TRBV6-1 to TRBJ2-2; possible D gene TRBD2, 7 bases. The CDR3 loop spans 14 amino acids. Per germline, CDR1 MNHNS and CDR2 SASEGT. The V end was cut by 6 bases, the J end by 3 bases, with 11 bases between. For the CDR3, the DNA is TGTGCCAGCAGATCCGGGGGGCACACCGGGGAGCTGTTTTTT. Translated, it gives CASRSGGHTGELFF.

This clone has only one observation. The V and J genes are TRBV27 and TRBJ2-7; 7 nucleotides match TRBD1. Per the germline V gene, CDR1 is MNHEY and CDR2 is SMNVEV (reference sequence). This CDR3 comprises 13 residues. J gave up 8 bases and V 5 bases, and 9 bases lay outside the gene matches. The CDR3 sequence is CASSPRGQLQQYF. The CDR3 DNA is TGTGCCAGCAGTCCCCGGGGACAGCTACAGCAGTACTTC.

The V call is TRBV5-5, the J call TRBJ1-5; possibly TRBD1 for D (5 bases). The V gene's germline CDR1 is SGHKS and CDR2 YYEKEE (reference sequence). The CDR3 spans 14 residues. V lost 4 bases and J lost 0, with 8 bases in between. This CDR3 is CASSPGGSNQPQHF. The CDR3 DNA follows: TGTGCCAGCAGCCCCGGGGGTAGCAATCAGCCCCAGCATTTT.

This chain connects TRBV4-1 to TRBJ2-1; 8 bases are shared with TRBD2. This CDR3 has 14 amino acids. From germline, CDR1 is MGHRA and CDR2 YSYEKL. Germline trimming cut 6 bases from V and 7 bases from J; bases unmatched to any gene: 8. The CDR3 loop reads CASRRGVIGNEQFF. CDR3 in DNA: TGCGCCAGCAGGCGGGGGGTCATAGGGAATGAGCAGTTCTTC.

The rearrangement links TRBV14 to TRBJ1-1; TRBD1 is a possible D gene (5 bases). V lost 6 bases to trimming and J lost 7 bases, with 12 bases between them. The CDR3 is 12 residues long. The germline gives CDR1 SGHDN, CDR2 FVKESK. The CDR3 protein is CASRGGGGEAFF. CDR3 coding DNA: TGTGCCAGCAGGGGGGGAGGTGGTGAAGCTTTCTTT.

This sequence joins TRBV5-1 and TRBJ2-1; 8 bases fit TRBD2. Germline assignment: CDR1 SGHRS and CDR2 YFSETQ. V trimming: 0 bases; J trimming: 3 bases; junction bases outside the gene matches: 5. This CDR3 has 16 residues. CDR3 in DNA: TGCGCCAGCAGCTTGGAGGGACTAGTGGACTACAATGAGCAGTTCTTC. It encodes CASSLEGLVDYNEQFF.

The J gene is TRBJ1-2, the V gene TRBV5-4, with D possibly TRBD1 on 5 matching bases. Trimming removed 4 bases from V and 7 bases from J, with 20 bases in between. There are 15 residues in the CDR3. Germline loops: CDR1 SGHNT, CDR2 YYREEE (reference sequence). CDR3 residues: CASSPIAAGAGGYTF. The CDR3 DNA is TGTGCCAGCAGCCCCATTGCCGCTGGGGCAGGTGGCTACACCTTC.

This rearrangement joins TRBV2 to TRBJ1-4; a possible D gene is TRBD1 (5 bases). Germline CDR1 is SNHLY and CDR2 is FYNNEI. V lost 4 bases to trimming and J lost 2 bases, with 14 bases between them. This CDR3 spans 16 amino acids. CDR3 sequence (DNA): TGTGCCAGCAGTGTTGACAGTCAAGTGACTAATGAAAAACTGTTTTTT. The encoded protein is CASSVDSQVTNEKLFF.

This clone was detected only once. This sequence joins TRBV30 and TRBJ2-7; the D is unclear. There are 11 residues in the CDR3. V was cut by 1 base and J by 4 bases, with 5 bases left in between. Germline V lookup: CDR1 GTSNPN, CDR2 SVGIG (reference sequence). The CDR3 reads CAWSDIYEQYF. The CDR3 DNA reads as TGTGCCTGGAGTGATATATACGAGCAGTACTTC.

The chain uses TRBV19 and TRBJ2-7, with a weak D call TRBD2 (5 bases). CDR1 is LNHDA and CDR2 is SQIVND in the germline V gene (reference sequence). CDR3 length: 14 residues. V was pared by 6 bases and J by 4 bases, with 16 bases between. The CDR3 sequence is CASSSGFGGYEQYF. As DNA, the CDR3 is TGTGCCAGTAGCTCGGGTTTCGGCGGGTACGAGCAGTACTTC.

V usage is TRBV5-4 and J usage is TRBJ2-5; the D gene is possibly TRBD1 (6 bases). In germline, CDR1 is SGHNT, CDR2 YYREEE (reference sequence). Trimming shortened V by 4 bases and J by 5 bases, and 15 bases separated the two germline ends. The CDR3 sequence is 14 residues long. The CDR3 sequence is CASSLKTGTETQYF. The DNA for the CDR3 is TGTGCCAGCAGCCTAAAAACAGGGACGGAGACCCAGTACTTC.

This clone was recorded once. The V gene is TRBV6-5, the J gene TRBJ2-3; D perhaps matches TRBD1 (5 bases). Between the trimmed V and J ends, which lost 7 bases and 2 bases, there was a span of 16 bases. Germline values: CDR1 MNHEY, CDR2 SVGAGI. The CDR3 is made up of 15 amino acids. The CDR3 DNA is TGTGCCAGCACCCCAGTAAGGGGCCTCACAGATACGCAGTATTTT. Translating it yields CASTPVRGLTDTQYF.

This clone appeared a single time. This sequence joins TRBV2 and TRBJ1-6; no clear D gene. Germline values: CDR1 SNHLY, CDR2 FYNNEI. Trimming removed 6 bases from V and 10 bases from J, with 16 bases in between. The CDR3 has 14 amino acids. The DNA for the CDR3 is TGTGCCAGCAGCCCTATGGGAGGACGGTCACCCCTCCACTTT. It encodes CASSPMGGRSPLHF.

The J gene is TRBJ2-3, the V gene TRBV7-8, with 9 bases matching TRBD2. The CDR3 totals 15 residues. The germline V gene has CDR1 SGHVS and CDR2 FQNEAQ. The trim removed 5 bases at V and 1 base at J, leaving 4 bases unmatched. CDR3 coding DNA: TGTGCCAGCAGCACGGCTAGCGGGGGCACAGATACGCAGTATTTT. Translating gives CASSTASGGTDTQYF.

This clone appeared once. The chain uses TRBV4-1 and TRBJ1-5; D is uncertain. The CDR3 totals 15 residues. Trimming removed 0 bases from V and 7 bases from J, with 13 bases in between. Looked up from germline, CDR1 is MGHRA and CDR2 is YSYEKL. The CDR3 reads CASSQDGEAGQPQHF. The CDR3 DNA reads as TGCGCCAGCAGCCAAGATGGGGAGGCGGGGCAGCCCCAGCATTTT.